These T cell receptor beta chains were read from a single sample in a study of T cell responses to AZD1222 COVID-19 vaccine. TCRdb's table, derived via immunoSEQ multiplex PCR, lists solely in-frame clones and lacks some. The data hold approximately 140,000 clones, with approximately 92% observed a single time. Specimen: peripheral blood, collected on day 0 of AZD1222 vaccination. All receptors come from an adult in good health. The CDR3 runs from the conserved cysteine through the conserved F or W. Each record gives: V gene, clone size, J gene, D gene, CDR3 DNA, CDR3 protein. D genes are given only for firm matches. A clone size is listed for some rows: how often the clone was seen (once, few, many), or a class if it is expanded.

>TRBV15|.|TRBJ1-3|.
TGTGCCACCAGCAGAGATGCGGCAGGAAACACCATATATTTT
CATSRDAAGNTIYF
>TRBV12-1|.|TRBJ2-7|.
TGTGCCAGCAGCTTTTTCCCCGAGGGGCTTACCTACGAGCAGTACTTC
CASSFFPEGLTYEQYF
>TRBV27|.|TRBJ1-6|.
TGTGCCAGCAGTTTATTAGGTGCTCCCAGCTCCTATAATTCACCCCTCCACTTT
CASSLLGAPSSYNSPLHF
>TRBV6-5|.|TRBJ1-1|.
TGTGCCAGCAGTTACGATCGGACAGAAGCTTTCTTT
CASSYDRTEAFF
>TRBV18|.|TRBJ1-5|TRBD1
TGTGCCAGCTCACCGCGACAGGGGGATAGCAATCAGCCCCAGCATTTT
CASSPRQGDSNQPQHF
>TRBV30|.|TRBJ2-2|.
TGTGCCTGGAGTGTAAAGATCCCCGGGGAGCTGTTTTTT
CAWSVKIPGELFF
>TRBV7-2|.|TRBJ1-2|.
TGTGCCAGCAGCCCGACGCCCGCCGGCTATGGCTACACCTTC
CASSPTPAGYGYTF
>TRBV18|.|TRBJ2-1|TRBD2
TGTGCCAGCTCACCTCTAGCGGGAGGGTCATACAATGAGCAGTTCTTC
CASSPLAGGSYNEQFF
>TRBV9|.|TRBJ2-1|TRBD2
TGTGCCAGCAGCGTTAGCGGGAGAAGCTACAATGAGCAGTTCTTC
CASSVSGRSYNEQFF
>TRBV5-6|.|TRBJ2-7|.
TGTGCCAGCAGCCCGGCGGGGGCTGGGGGGTACGAGCAGTACTTC
CASSPAGAGGYEQYF
>TRBV10-3|.|TRBJ1-1|.
TGTGCCATCAGGGGTTTTAACACTGAAGCTTTCTTT
CAIRGFNTEAFF
>TRBV4-1|.|TRBJ2-1|.
TGCGCCAGCAGCCAAGATCTCCACGGCCAGGATGAGCAGTTCTTC
CASSQDLHGQDEQFF
>TRBV4-1|.|TRBJ2-3|TRBD2
TGCGCCAGCAGCCTCGGACTAGCGGGCACAGATACGCAGTATTTT
CASSLGLAGTDTQYF
>TRBV6-5|once|TRBJ2-7|TRBD2
TGTGCCAGCAGCGAGAGGACTAGCGGCTCCTACGAGCAGTACTTC
CASSERTSGSYEQYF
>TRBV7-2|.|TRBJ1-4|TRBD1
TGTGCCAGCAGCGACACCGGACCAGGGGGCTGGGGAAAACTGTTTTTT
CASSDTGPGGWGKLFF
>TRBV27|.|TRBJ2-2|.
TGTGCCAGCAGTCTCTTGACCGGGGAGCTGTTTTTT
CASSLLTGELFF
>TRBV19|once|TRBJ2-1|TRBD2
TGTGCCAGTAGAAAGTCCGGGACTAGCGGGAGATTGGTATACAATGAGCAGTTCTTC
CASRKSGTSGRLVYNEQFF
>TRBV5-4|.|TRBJ2-7|TRBD1
TGTGCCAGCAGCGAGCACCGGGACAGGCGTTACCTACGAGGGCAGTACTTC
CASSEHRDRRYLRGQYF
>TRBV2|.|TRBJ2-5|.
TGTGCCAGCAGTGTTTACCCCCTCCAAGAGACCCAGTACTTC
CASSVYPLQETQYF
>TRBV12-3/TRBV12-4|.|TRBJ2-2|.
TGTGCCAGCAGTTTGAGGCCCACCGGGGAGCTGTTTTTT
CASSLRPTGELFF
>TRBV10-1|once|TRBJ2-3|TRBD2
TGCGCCAGCACCGCCGGAGATAGCGGGAAAGTCCTTGGGGGAGCGCAGTATTTT
CASTAGDSGKVLGGAQYF
>TRBV7-2|.|TRBJ1-4|.
TGTGCCAGCAGCTTAGATCGGGAAAAACTGTTTTTT
CASSLDREKLFF
>TRBV15|once|TRBJ1-2|TRBD1
TGTGCCACCAGCAGACCGACAGGGGGCCGCTACACCTTC
CATSRPTGGRYTF
>TRBV7-2|.|TRBJ1-4|.
TGTGCCAGCAGCTTCCGCTGGACAGAAAGAACTAATGAAAAACTGTTTTTT
CASSFRWTERTNEKLFF
>TRBV6-2/TRBV6-3|.|TRBJ2-7|TRBD2
TGTGCCAGCAGTCTTCTGGCGGGAGTTTACGAGCAGTACTTC
CASSLLAGVYEQYF
>TRBV19|.|TRBJ1-1|.
TGTGCCAGTAGTATAGATAGGGGAACTGAAGCTTTCTTT
CASSIDRGTEAFF
>TRBV10-1|.|TRBJ2-5|TRBD2
TGCGCCAGCAGTGAGTCGAGGTCTAGCGGGATAGAGACCCAGTACTTC
CASSESRSSGIETQYF
>TRBV19|.|TRBJ1-4|.
TGTGCGAGTAGATGGAGGTCAACTAATGAAAAACTGTTTTTT
CASRWRSTNEKLFF
>TRBV11-2|.|TRBJ2-3|TRBD2
TGTGCCAGCAGCTTATCACGGACTAGCGGGCCCTTGGCTACGCAGTATTTT
CASSLSRTSGPLATQYF
>TRBV19|.|TRBJ2-3|.
TGTGCCAGTAGTATTTCTGGGAGGCCAGATACGCAGTATTTT
CASSISGRPDTQYF
>TRBV18|.|TRBJ1-1|TRBD1
TGTGCCAGCTCACCAGCGGACAGGGGGAACACTGAAGCTTTCTTT
CASSPADRGNTEAFF
>TRBV19|.|TRBJ2-5|TRBD2
TGTGCCAGTAGTATAGGGCCTAGCGGGAGGTTCCAAGAGACCCAGTACTTC
CASSIGPSGRFQETQYF
>TRBV7-9|.|TRBJ1-2|.
TGTGCCACCCTTATGGTTAACTATGGCTACACCTTC
CATLMVNYGYTF
>TRBV30|.|TRBJ2-7|.
TGTGCCTGGAGGCTGGCAAACGGGGAGCAGTACTTC
CAWRLANGEQYF
>TRBV3-1/TRBV3-2|.|TRBJ1-6|TRBD1
TGTGCCAGCAGCCTGGCCGAGACAGGGGTTTCACCCCTCCACTTT
CASSLAETGVSPLHF
>TRBV27|.|TRBJ2-1|.
TGTGCCAGCAGTAGTGGGAGGAACTCCTACAATGAGCAGTTCTTC
CASSSGRNSYNEQFF
>TRBV7-8|once|TRBJ1-1|TRBD1
TGTGCCAGCAGCTTAGCGACAGGGGGAGTAACTGAAGCTTTCTTT
CASSLATGGVTEAFF
>TRBV5-3|.|TRBJ1-2|.
TGTGCCAGAAGCTTGGGAGGCTACACCTTC
CARSLGGYTF
>TRBV19|.|TRBJ2-2|.
TGTGCCAGTAGTATCTGGTGGCAGGGGTCCGACACCGGGGAGCTGTTTTTT
CASSIWWQGSDTGELFF
>TRBV18|.|TRBJ2-5|TRBD2
TGTGCCAGCTCTCATATGGAGCGGGAGGGCCCGTATTCAGAGACCCAGTACTTC
CASSHMEREGPYSETQYF
>TRBV9|.|TRBJ2-1|TRBD2
TGTGCCAGCACCAAAAGGGAGGTGGGAGGGTACGTCTACAATGAGCAGTTCTTC
CASTKREVGGYVYNEQFF
>TRBV2|once|TRBJ2-7|TRBD2
TGTGCCAGCAGTGCTAGCGGGAGCTCCTACGAGCAGTACTTC
CASSASGSSYEQYF
>TRBV7-8|.|TRBJ2-2|.
TGTGCCAGCACCCAACTCATCGGGGCAGACACCGGGGAGCTGTTTTTT
CASTQLIGADTGELFF
>TRBV19|.|TRBJ1-3|.
TGTGCCAGTAGTCTCGGGACTCTACGCTCTGGAAACACCATATATTTT
CASSLGTLRSGNTIYF
>TRBV9|.|TRBJ1-5|.
TGTGCCAGCAGCGAGGGGGGGTTTAATCAGCCCCAGCATTTT
CASSEGGFNQPQHF
>TRBV27|.|TRBJ1-2|TRBD1
TGTGCCAGCAGCCGGGGGACAGGGGGATATGGCTACACCTTC
CASSRGTGGYGYTF
>TRBV11-2|.|TRBJ1-1|.
TGTGCCAGCAGCTTATTGAATTACGGCGGGTACACTGAAGCTTTCTTT
CASSLLNYGGYTEAFF
>TRBV13|.|TRBJ1-1|.
TGTGCCAGCAGCGATGATGTGGGGCGAAGAAAAACTGAAGCTTTCTTT
CASSDDVGRRKTEAFF
>TRBV3-1/TRBV3-2|.|TRBJ2-1|TRBD2
TGTGCCAGCAGTCAATCTAGCGGGAGTTGGTACAATGAGCAGTTCTTC
CASSQSSGSWYNEQFF
>TRBV5-1|.|TRBJ2-7|.
TGCGCCAGCAGCTTAGAGGGAGAGCACGAGCAGTACTTC
CASSLEGEHEQYF
>TRBV9|.|TRBJ2-7|.
TGTGCCAGCAGCGTAGGGGCAGGAAACTACGAGCAGTACTTC
CASSVGAGNYEQYF
>TRBV28|.|TRBJ2-2|.
TGTGCCAGCAATGACCCTCAGGCCGGGGAGCTGTTTTTT
CASNDPQAGELFF
>TRBV6-2/TRBV6-3|few|TRBJ2-7|.
TGTGCCAGCAGTTACAGCGTTCCGCGCGAGCAGTACTTC
CASSYSVPREQYF
>TRBV19|.|TRBJ1-6|.
TGTGCCAGTAGTATTGGGCAGGGGTCCACCTATAATTCACCCCTCCACTTT
CASSIGQGSTYNSPLHF